A selection of T cell receptor beta chains follows, all from one sample in a study of T-cell reconstitution after alpha-beta-depleted transplantation in children. From the PCR reads, TCRdb called clonotypes with MiXCR, one entry per CDR3 protein. This table holds around 130,000 distinct CDR3 sequences, around 9.8% found once. Specimen: PBMCs, mostly from graft donor cells, collected 180 days after TCRalphabeta/CD19-depleted stem cell transplant. Source of these receptors: a girl in the first two years of life who had a stem cell transplant for combined immunodeficiency, so the T cells may come from the graft donor. Both conserved end residues are trimmed from each CDR3. Clone size is not always given. Where it is, it says once, few, many or a class for expanded clones.

j_call clone_size cdr3_length v_call cdr3_aa
TRBJ2-5 - 9 TRBV24-1 ATSSGGTQY
TRBJ2-7 few 13 TRBV7-9 ASSRGLAGRDEQY
TRBJ2-1 - 14 TRBV29-1 SVLPFTGPSPNEQF
TRBJ1-2 - 14 TRBV6-1 ASSLIPKGLFYGYT
TRBJ1-4 - 13 TRBV19 ASSTLRGNLEKLF
TRBJ2-7 - 13 TRBV5-1 ASSLVTTRGNEQY
TRBJ1-5 - 14 TRBV5-5 ASSPGAENSNQPQH
TRBJ2-1 - 13 TRBV7-3 ASSSSPTRYNEQF
TRBJ1-4 - 12 TRBV3-1 ASSQDEASEKLF
TRBJ2-5 - 12 TRBV20-1 SASSRGVKETQY
TRBJ2-7 few 10 TRBV20-1 SATGGGYEQY
TRBJ2-5 many 12 TRBV12-3/TRBV12-4 ASSQRQGQETQY
TRBJ2-1 few 14 TRBV10-3 AIGLMGTSGTNEQF
TRBJ2-3 few 10 TRBV10-3 AISEITDTQY
TRBJ2-7 many 10 TRBV20-1 SAARRRYEQY
TRBJ1-4 many 16 TRBV11-2 ASSRFSTYAATNEKLF
TRBJ2-5 few 13 TRBV9 ASSVGPLIQETQY
TRBJ2-2 - 9 TRBV9 ASSVSGELF
TRBJ1-1 few 12 TRBV3-1 ASSGARGPSEAF
TRBJ1-4 - 16 TRBV6-5 ASSYPPGQGTFSVKLF
TRBJ1-1 - 11 TRBV7-2 ASSLRRSFEAF
TRBJ2-4 - 11 TRBV7-8 ASSQGTKNIQY
TRBJ2-3 - 13 TRBV7-6 ASSLDSLGLDTQY
TRBJ2-3 - 12 TRBV29-1 SVPGSGSTDTQY
TRBJ2-2 - 15 TRBV5-1 ASSLGGSQERPGELF
TRBJ2-1 few 16 TRBV7-3 ASSLGRSGGDSYNEQF
TRBJ2-2 - 11 TRBV20-1 SARKRYTGELF
TRBJ1-2 few 12 TRBV6-5 ASSYTDRNHGYT
TRBJ2-7 many 14 TRBV12-3/TRBV12-4 ASSPRTKMSSYEQY
TRBJ2-5 - 11 TRBV3-1 ASSFGWEETQY
TRBJ2-1 - 13 TRBV24-1 STSDLTPGNNEQF
TRBJ2-1 - 13 TRBV20-1 SASRGTSVGDEQF
TRBJ2-7 few 14 TRBV12-3/TRBV12-4 ASSSYRIPGVWEQY
TRBJ2-5 few 12 TRBV10-3 AISGTGPNGSQY
TRBJ1-3 - 15 TRBV4-2 ASSQDRVGRAGNTIY
TRBJ2-3 many 12 TRBV7-3 ASSLAHGLDTQY
TRBJ2-1 few 12 TRBV7-9 ASSLEGGDDEQF
TRBJ2-1 - 10 TRBV2 ASSVQTDEQF
TRBJ2-3 few 14 TRBV7-3 ASSSGALGSTDTQY
TRBJ1-6 - 13 TRBV3-1 ASSPDRGYNSPLH
TRBJ2-1 - 12 TRBV5-4 ASKPLTSSDEQF
TRBJ2-1 - 13 TRBV5-1 ASSLGGEKGLGQF
TRBJ2-7 - 10 TRBV28 ASTSGMFEQY
TRBJ2-1 - 13 TRBV10-3 AIREAGGAYNEQF